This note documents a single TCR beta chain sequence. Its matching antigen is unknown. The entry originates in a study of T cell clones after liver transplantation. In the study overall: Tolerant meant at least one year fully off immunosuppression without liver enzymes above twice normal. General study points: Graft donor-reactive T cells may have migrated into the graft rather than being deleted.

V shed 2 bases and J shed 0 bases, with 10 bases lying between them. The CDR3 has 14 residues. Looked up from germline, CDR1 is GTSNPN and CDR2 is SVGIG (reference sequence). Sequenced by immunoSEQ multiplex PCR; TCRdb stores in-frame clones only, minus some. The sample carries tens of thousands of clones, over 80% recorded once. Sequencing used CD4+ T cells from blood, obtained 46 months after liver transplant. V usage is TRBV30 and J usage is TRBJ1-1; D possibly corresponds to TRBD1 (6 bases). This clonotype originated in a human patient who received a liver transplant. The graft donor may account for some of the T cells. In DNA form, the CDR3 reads TGTGCCTGGAGTAGGGGACAAATGAACACTGAAGCTTTCTTT. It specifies CAWSRGQMNTEAFF.